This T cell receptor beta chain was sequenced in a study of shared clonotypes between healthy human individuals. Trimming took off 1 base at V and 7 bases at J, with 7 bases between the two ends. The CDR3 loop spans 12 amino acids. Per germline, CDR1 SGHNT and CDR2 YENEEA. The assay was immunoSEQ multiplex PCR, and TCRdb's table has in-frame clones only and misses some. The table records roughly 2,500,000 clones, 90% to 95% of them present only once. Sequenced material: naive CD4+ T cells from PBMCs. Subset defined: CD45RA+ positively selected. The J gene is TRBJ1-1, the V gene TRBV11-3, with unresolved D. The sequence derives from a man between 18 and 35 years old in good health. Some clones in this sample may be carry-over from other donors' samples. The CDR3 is CASSLAGSEAFF. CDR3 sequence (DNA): TGTGCCAGCAGCTTAGCGGGGAGTGAAGCTTTCTTT.